These T cell receptor beta chains were read from a single sample in a study of response to subunit inactivated influenza vaccine. TCRdb re-derived calls from the RT-PCR reads in MiXCR, one entry per CDR3 protein. The top ten hold around 9.6% of the sample, which has 800,000 to 1,000,000 distinct CDR3 sequences, about 20% seen once. The sequencing used PBMCs from blood, collected about 5 days after vaccination. These receptors were obtained from a man aged 45-60 years who received an inactivated influenza vaccine. The CDR3 runs from the conserved cysteine through the conserved F or W. The D gene is left open where the match is weak. Clone size is given for some rows only: seen once, a few or many times, or a class if the clone is expanded.

d_call	v_call	j_call	clone_size	cdr3_nt	cdr3_aa
NA	TRBV5-1	TRBJ2-7	NA	TGCGCCAGCAGCTTCGATCTTCTATCCTACTACGAGCAGTACTTC	CASSFDLLSYYEQYF
NA	TRBV7-9	TRBJ2-2	NA	TGTGCCAGCAGCAGGACCGCGGCCGGGGAGCTGTTTTTT	CASSRTAAGELFF
NA	TRBV25-1	TRBJ1-6	NA	TGTGCCAGCAGTCAAACGGCGGTTAGCAATTCACCCCTCCACTTT	CASSQTAVSNSPLHF
NA	TRBV20-1	TRBJ2-5	few	TGCAGTGCTAGAGTCCGAGAAACCTGGTACCAAGAGACCCAGTACTTC	CSARVRETWYQETQYF
NA	TRBV4-1	TRBJ2-3	few	TGCGCCAGCAGCCAAGAAAGGGGGTTACCGGGGGGAGATACGCAGTATTTT	CASSQERGLPGGDTQYF
NA	TRBV25-1	TRBJ2-7	NA	TGTGCCAGCAGTGTTAGGTCTGGGGCCGAGCAGTACTTC	CASSVRSGAEQYF
TRBD2	TRBV27	TRBJ2-3	few	TGTGCCAGCAGTTTTCGGGGGAGGGGAGATACGCAGTATTTT	CASSFRGRGDTQYF
NA	TRBV10-2	TRBJ2-5	NA	TGCGCCAGCAGTCGGCGAAAGGGGGAGACCCAGTACTTC	CASSRRKGETQYF
NA	TRBV20-1	TRBJ1-2	NA	TGCAGTGAGGATGGCTACACCTTC	CSEDGYTF
NA	TRBV20-1	TRBJ2-2	few	TGCAGTGCTAGAGATCCGCCGCAGAACACCGGGGAGCTGTTTTTT	CSARDPPQNTGELFF
TRBD2	TRBV5-5	TRBJ2-7	few	TGTGCCAGCAGCTCAGGACTAGCGGGGGGATCTTGGGTGCAGTACTTC	CASSSGLAGGSWVQYF
NA	TRBV5-1	TRBJ2-3	few	TGCGCCAGCAGATCCGACCAGTCTAGCACAGATACGCAGTATTTT	CASRSDQSSTDTQYF
NA	TRBV4-3	TRBJ2-5	NA	TGCGCCAGCAGCCAAGCGTCTCACCTTACCCTACAAGAGACCCAGTACTTC	CASSQASHLTLQETQYF
NA	TRBV7-2	TRBJ2-5	few	TGTGCCAGCAGCCCGGAAGGGACCATCCTCCAAGAGACCCAGTACTTC	CASSPEGTILQETQYF
NA	TRBV5-1	TRBJ2-7	NA	TGCGCCAGCAAGGAGGGGGAGTCCTACGAGCAGTACTTC	CASKEGESYEQYF
NA	TRBV6-6	TRBJ2-3	few	TGTGCCAGCAGACCCCGTGGCACAGATACGCAGTATTTT	CASRPRGTDTQYF
NA	TRBV28	TRBJ2-2	many	TGTGCCAGCCTTGACAGCCACGCTACCGGGGAGCTGTTTTTT	CASLDSHATGELFF
TRBD2	TRBV5-8	TRBJ2-3	NA	TGTGCCAGCAGCTTGGAGGGGCGGGAGTTATCAGATACGCAGTATTTT	CASSLEGRELSDTQYF
NA	TRBV28	TRBJ1-2	few	TGTGCCAGCAGTTCCATGCCCTTTAACTATGGCTACACCTTC	CASSSMPFNYGYTF
TRBD1	TRBV7-2	TRBJ2-7	NA	TGTGCCAGCAGCTCGCACAGGGGGCTAGGGGAGCAGTACTTC	CASSSHRGLGEQYF
NA	TRBV13	TRBJ1-2	NA	TGTGCCAGCAGCTTAAGGCACTTCTATGGCTACACCTTC	CASSLRHFYGYTF
NA	TRBV5-1	TRBJ2-6	few	TGCGCCAGCAGCTTAGATCCGGGTTCTGGGGCCAACGTCCTGACTTTC	CASSLDPGSGANVLTF
TRBD2	TRBV27	TRBJ2-1	few	TGTGCCAGCAGAGGCCAGGGGACTAGCATCAATGAGCAGTTCTTC	CASRGQGTSINEQFF
TRBD2	TRBV27	TRBJ2-4	NA	TGTGCCAGCTCCGTCAGCGGGAGCCAAAACATTCAGTACTTC	CASSVSGSQNIQYF
TRBD1	TRBV30	TRBJ2-1	NA	TGTGCCTGGGTCCGGGACAGGGGTTATGAGCAGTTCTTC	CAWVRDRGYEQFF
NA	TRBV12-3/TRBV12-4	TRBJ2-5	NA	TGTGCCAGCAGTCCCTTGAGAGGGACCCAAGAGACCCAGTACTTC	CASSPLRGTQETQYF
TRBD1	TRBV4-1	TRBJ1-2	few	TGCGCCAGCAGCGAGAACCAGGGGGCCGGTGGCTACACCTTC	CASSENQGAGGYTF
NA	TRBV5-1	TRBJ2-2	many	TGCGCCACAAAACGCACCGGGACCAACACCGGGGAGCTGTTTTTT	CATKRTGTNTGELFF
NA	TRBV29-1	TRBJ2-1	NA	TGCAGCGTTGAAGCCTTAGGGGGGGCGGGAGAGGTCAATGAGCAGTTCTTC	CSVEALGGAGEVNEQFF
TRBD1	TRBV7-2	TRBJ1-2	few	TGTGCCAGCAGCCCCTCTCAGGGGGGTGGCTACACCTTC	CASSPSQGGGYTF
TRBD1	TRBV27	TRBJ1-6	NA	TGTGCCAGCAGTTTAGCCGGGACAGGGTCGTGGCCCTATAATTCACCCCTCCACTTT	CASSLAGTGSWPYNSPLHF
NA	TRBV12-3/TRBV12-4	TRBJ2-5	NA	TGTGCCAGCAGCCCCCTGCCCGGGGGCCGTGAGACCCAGTACTTC	CASSPLPGGRETQYF
NA	TRBV5-1	TRBJ2-7	few	TGCGCCAGCAGCTTGAGTTGGAGCGGGGAGCAGTACTTC	CASSLSWSGEQYF
NA	TRBV7-2	TRBJ2-7	NA	TGTGCCAGCAGCTTAAATACGGAGCGGGCCCCTAGGGAGCAGTACTTC	CASSLNTERAPREQYF
TRBD2	TRBV5-5	TRBJ2-7	NA	TGTGCCAGCAGCTTGTTTCCGGCTAGCGGGGGCAACGAGCAGTACTTC	CASSLFPASGGNEQYF
NA	TRBV28	TRBJ2-3	NA	TGTGCCAGCAGTTCCACCAGGGGAGGGGCCCATACGCAGTATTTT	CASSSTRGGAHTQYF
TRBD1	TRBV20-1	TRBJ2-7	NA	TGCAGTGCTAGAGTCCGGCCGGGACAGAGGTACGAGCAGTACTTC	CSARVRPGQRYEQYF
NA	TRBV12-3/TRBV12-4	TRBJ1-5	NA	TGTGCCAGCAGTTTACCCTACTCCTCGGGTTATAGCAATCAGCCCCAGCATTTT	CASSLPYSSGYSNQPQHF
TRBD2	TRBV12-3/TRBV12-4	TRBJ2-3	many	TGTGCCAGCACGGGGGGGACTAGGACTCATACGCAGTATTTT	CASTGGTRTHTQYF
NA	TRBV20-1	TRBJ2-7	NA	TGCAGTGCTAGACAGAACTACGAGCAGTACTTC	CSARQNYEQYF
TRBD1	TRBV20-1	TRBJ2-2	NA	TGCAGTGTGATACAGGGGGGCACCGGGGAGCTGTTTTTT	CSVIQGGTGELFF
NA	TRBV6-5	TRBJ1-1	NA	TGTGCCAGCAGTTACTCCTGGCCAGGGCCGAGGTACACTGAAGCTTTCTTT	CASSYSWPGPRYTEAFF